What follows are 32 T cell receptor beta chains derived from one specimen sequenced in a study of regulatory T cells in long-lasting Graves disease. Regarding time point: newly diagnosed GD, antithyroid drugs for less than 3 months. PBMC-extracted RNA yielded the TCR library. To make TCR beta libraries, researchers used iRepertoire HTBI primers and Arm-PCR of CDR3 regions. MiXCR, run by TCRdb on the multiplex PCR reads, gives a single entry per CDR3 protein. The sample consists of 250,000 to 300,000 distinct CDR3 sequences, 15% to 20% of them appearing once. These data were likewise used in another study, on T cells in Graves' hyperthyroidism and ophthalmopathy.

Sequenced material: peripheral blood mononuclear cells (PBMCs), taken at new diagnosis, from a patient treated with antithyroid drugs. The receptors derive from a woman aged 25 to 39 with Graves disease.

The gene calls are TRBV6-1 and TRBJ1-2; D not resolved. In germline, CDR1 is MNHNS, CDR2 SASEGT. V lost 7 bases to trimming and J lost 8 bases, with 23 bases between them. The CDR3 consists of 15 residues. As DNA, the CDR3 is TGTGCCAGCAATCTCTATAGCGGGGTAGGAGGGGGCTACACCTTC. This encodes CASNLYSGVGGGYTF.

Comment on this clonotype: At one of its ends the junction is not consistent with the germline gene, which may arise from a read error. This chain uses TRBV27 with TRBJ2-7; D not certain. The CDR3 contains 13 residues. From germline, CDR1 is MNHEY and CDR2 SMNVEV (reference sequence). CDR3 nucleotide sequence: TGTGCCAGCAGTTCTCCCCCAACAAGGTATCTGAATTTC. Protein: CASSSPPTRYLNF.

This clonotype has a count of ten or more. The CDR3 DNA sequence: TGTGCCAGCAGTGATAATGGTCGGGGACCCTCTCGAGAGCAGTACTTC. Translated: CASSDNGRGPSREQYF. The rearrangement joins TRBV6-1 to TRBJ2-7; D tentatively fits TRBD1 or TRBD2 (5 bases each). Looked up from germline, CDR1 is MNHNS and CDR2 is SASEGT. There are 16 residues in the CDR3. V lost 3 bases to trimming and J lost 7 bases, with 22 bases between them.

V and J are TRBV2 and TRBJ1-5; 8 bases align to TRBD1. The CDR3 consists of 16 residues. The germline CDR1 and CDR2 sequences are SNHLY and FYNNEI. The ends lost 5 bases at V and 3 bases at J; junction bases unmatched: 9. The CDR3 region has the DNA TGTGCCAGCAGTATCGGAGGCAGGGGGCTCAATCAGCCCCAGCATTTT. It codes for CASSIGGRGLNQPQHF.

This clonotype was seen many times. The chain is built from TRBV5-1 and TRBJ2-3, with TRBD2 matching over 9 bases. CDR3 length: 16 amino acids. Trimming cost V 0 bases and J 1 base; bases outside gene matches: 3. Germline loops: CDR1 SGHRS, CDR2 YFSETQ. CDR3 sequence: CASSLGERGGTDTQYF. The CDR3 coding sequence is TGCGCCAGCAGCTTGGGCGAGCGGGGGGGCACAGATACGCAGTATTTT.

With respect to this clonotype: One end of the junction fails to match germline, which may point to a read error. The CDR3 nucleotides are TGTGCCAGCAGTATAAGGGCATCGGCTCCTTCGATTGAAAAACTGCTTTTT. Encoded protein: CASSIRASAPSIEKLLF. The chain carries TRBV6-1 and TRBJ1-4, with no clear D. The CDR3 loop spans 17 amino acids. The germline V gene has CDR1 MNHNS and CDR2 SASEGT.

V and J are TRBV4-2 and TRBJ1-1; D remains ambiguous. Germline CDR1 LGHNA, CDR2 YNFKEQ. V dropped 4 bases and J dropped 1 base, with 13 bases sitting between them. This CDR3 spans 15 amino acids. In DNA form, the CDR3 reads TGTGCCAGCAGCCCCGAGATTGGGCGGAACACTGAAGCTTTCTTT. Translating gives CASSPEIGRNTEAFF.

About this clonotype: This may stem from a read error, because a much larger clone lies one nucleotide away. The gene calls are TRBV11-2 and TRBJ1-2; 8 positions match TRBD1. Trimming at V came to 5 bases and at J to 10 bases, leaving 9 bases not matched to a gene. Germline V gene lookup returns CDR1 SGHAT and CDR2 FQNNGV. This CDR3 is 13 amino acids long. CDR3 in amino acids: CASSTDREGDYTF. CDR3 coding DNA: TGTGCCAGCAGCACGGACAGGGAGGGTGACTACACCTTC.

The V and J genes are TRBV5-6 and TRBJ1-4; possible D gene TRBD1, 5 bases. Germline V gene lookup returns CDR1 SGHDT and CDR2 YYEEEE. This CDR3 is 16 amino acids long. Trimming removed 4 bases at V and 7 bases at J, with 20 bases between. For the CDR3, the DNA is TGTGCCAGCAGCCTAGGAGGTCCGACAGAGACTGAAAAACTGTTTTTT. Encoded protein: CASSLGGPTETEKLFF.

This clonotype showed up many times. The chain uses TRBV20-1 and TRBJ2-1, with 12 bases fitting TRBD2. The CDR3 has 15 residues. Germline V lookup: CDR1 DFQATT, CDR2 SNEGSKA (reference sequence). V lost 6 bases and J lost 7; bases outside the gene matches: 10. For the CDR3, the DNA is TGCAGTGCCCCGGCGATGGGACTAGCGGGTAATGAGCAGTTCTTC. Translating gives CSAPAMGLAGNEQFF.

This chain uses TRBV6-1 with TRBJ2-7; 9 bases match TRBD1. Looked up from germline, CDR1 is MNHNS and CDR2 is SASEGT. This CDR3 region has 14 residues. V lost 8 bases and J lost 7; bases outside the gene matches: 12. The CDR3 region has the DNA TGTGCCAGCTGGACCGGGACAGGGCCACAAGAGCAGTACTTC. It yields the protein CASWTGTGPQEQYF.

Ten or more counts support this clonotype. The chain recombines TRBV24-1 with TRBJ2-1; weak D call: TRBD2 (5 bases). The CDR3 is 13 amino acids. Germline CDR1 is KGHDR and CDR2 is SFDVKD. V shed 4 bases and J shed 9 bases, with 12 bases lying between them. The DNA of the CDR3 is TGTGCCACCAGTGACGTCGCTAGCCTTGAGCAGTTCTTC. Translation gives CATSDVASLEQFF.

There are many counts of this clonotype. The chain recombines TRBV27 with TRBJ2-7; D not resolved. The CDR3 has 14 amino acids. Germline V gives CDR1 MNHEY, CDR2 SMNVEV (reference sequence). Trimming stripped 6 bases from V and 3 bases from J, with 15 bases between. CDR3 amino acids: CASRNTGPGYEQYF. The DNA of the CDR3 is TGTGCCAGCAGGAATACCGGGCCGGGCTACGAGCAGTACTTC.

This clonotype was found many times. This chain joins TRBV6-1 and TRBJ1-1; D uncertain. V was shortened by 5 bases and J by 6 bases, with 16 bases between the two germline ends. From germline, CDR1 is MNHNS and CDR2 SASEGT. The CDR3 sequence is 14 residues long. This chain's CDR3 is CASSLDTTGAEAFF. The CDR3 DNA follows: TGTGCCAGCAGTCTCGACACTACTGGGGCTGAAGCTTTCTTT.

To note about this clonotype: This likely stems from a read error, as it lies one base from a far larger clone. The CDR3 does not end in the conserved phenylalanine or tryptophan, so this is likely a read error. The V and J genes are TRBV6-1 and TRBJ1-1; D remains ambiguous. The V gene's germline CDR1 is MNHNS and CDR2 SASEGT. The ends were cut back, 8 bases at V and 0 bases at J, with 10 bases in the middle. The CDR3 covers 13 residues. The CDR3 protein is CASVGTVNTEAFL. The CDR3 bases are TGTGCCAGCGTTGGCACTGTGAACACTGAAGCTTTCCTT.

This clonotype was detected many times. The genes are TRBV6-1 and TRBJ1-5; D unclear. With 7 bases removed from V and 5 bases from J, the gap between germline ends came to 21 bases. The V gene's germline CDR1 is MNHNS and CDR2 SASEGT. This CDR3 is 16 amino acids long. CDR3 region: CASISPVVQAHQPQHF. CDR3 coding DNA: TGTGCCAGCATATCTCCCGTGGTTCAGGCCCATCAGCCCCAGCATTTT.

This clonotype was detected many times. The chain combines TRBV2 with TRBJ1-2; D not certain. V lost 8 bases to trimming and J lost 6 bases, with 13 bases between them. From germline, CDR1 is SNHLY and CDR2 FYNNEI. The length of the CDR3 is 12 residues. The chain's CDR3 is CASLRVEDGYTF. Here the CDR3 DNA reads TGTGCCAGCTTGAGGGTCGAGGATGGCTACACCTTC.

This clonotype was recorded at least ten times. The chain links TRBV4-1 to TRBJ2-3, with 7 bases lining up with TRBD1. V shed 6 bases and J 0 bases; nucleotides not matched to a gene: 3. CDR3 size: 14 residues. Germline CDR1 reads MGHRA; CDR2 reads YSYEKL. The CDR3 protein is CASSQTGSTDTQYF. CDR3 nucleotides: TGCGCCAGCAGTCAGACAGGGAGCACAGATACGCAGTATTTT.

J is TRBJ2-2 and V is TRBV7-9, with 7 bases fitting TRBD1. Germline CDR1 SEHNR, CDR2 FQNEAQ (reference sequence). After removal of 4 bases from V and 2 bases from J, the junction contained 1 base not matched to a gene. This CDR3 has 14 amino acids. The CDR3: CASSWDSNTGELFF. In nucleotides, the CDR3 is TGTGCCAGCAGCTGGGACAGCAACACCGGGGAGCTGTTTTTT.

This clonotype has at least ten counts. The CDR3 is CASSGRGLYGYTF. The CDR3 bases are TGTGCCAGCAGTGGGAGGGGGCTCTATGGCTACACCTTC. The chain employs TRBV6-2 or TRBV6-3 and TRBJ1-2; TRBD1 matches at 7 bases. V shed 5 bases, J shed 4 bases, and the junction held 4 bases outside the gene matches. The CDR3 runs to 13 residues. Germline-derived CDR1 and CDR2 are MNHEY and SVGEGT.

This clonotype was counted at least ten times. The chain employs TRBV3-1 and TRBJ2-5; D may correspond to TRBD1 or TRBD2 (6 bases each). The germline V gene encodes CDR1 LGHDT and CDR2 YNNKEL (reference sequence). The V gene lost 3 bases and the J gene lost 4 bases, with 12 bases spanning the gap. The CDR3 contains 14 residues. The CDR3 nucleotides read TGTGCCAGCAGCCACACACAGGGAGGAGAGACCCAGTACTTC. It translates to CASSHTQGGETQYF.

This rearrangement joins TRBV11-1 to TRBJ2-7; either TRBD1 or TRBD2 may fit D (6 bases each). This CDR3 contains 14 residues. Per the germline V gene, CDR1 is SGHAT and CDR2 is FQDESV (reference sequence). V was trimmed by 0 bases and J by 6 bases, leaving 12 bases between them. Here the CDR3 reads CASSLARGPSEQYF. The CDR3 nucleotides are TGTGCCAGCAGCTTAGCCCGGGGGCCCTCCGAGCAGTACTTC.

This clonotype was seen many times. This chain uses TRBV11-3 with TRBJ2-7, with D possibly being TRBD1 (5 bases). Trimming removed 5 bases at V and 3 bases at J, with 8 bases between. The V gene's germline CDR1 is SGHNT and CDR2 YENEEA. The CDR3 has 12 residues. The CDR3 loop is CASSTTGYEQYF. The CDR3 coding sequence is TGTGCCAGCAGCACCACAGGCTACGAGCAGTACTTC.

This clonotype was recorded many times. The V and J genes are TRBV11-2 and TRBJ2-7, with 7 positions matching TRBD1. Germline-derived CDR1 and CDR2 are SGHAT and FQNNGV. This CDR3 is 16 amino acids long. V shed 5 bases and J 1 base; nucleotides not matched to a gene: 11. CDR3 bases: TGTGCCAGCAGCCCCGTTAGTCGGACAGGTTCCTACGAGCAGTACTTC. It is translated as CASSPVSRTGSYEQYF.

As regards this clonotype: With a far larger clone one base away, a read error is the likely cause. The genes are TRBV6-2 or TRBV6-3 and TRBJ2-4; 9 bases agree with TRBD1. V lost 5 bases, J lost 9 bases, and 14 bases stayed unmatched. Per the germline V gene, CDR1 is MNHEY and CDR2 is SVGEGT. The CDR3 spans 16 residues. CDR3 sequence (DNA): TGTGCCAGCAGTGTCCGATTAGGGACAGGGTTGAGCATTCAGTACTTC. This gives the protein CASSVRLGTGLSIQYF.

This clonotype appeared many times. The chain employs TRBV5-6 and TRBJ2-1, with no clear D. Trimming stripped 1 base from V and 6 bases from J, with 17 bases between. CDR1 and CDR2 (germline): SGHDT, YYEEEE. This CDR3 contains 16 residues. The CDR3 here is CASSLFARHTINEQFF. DNA for the CDR3: TGTGCCAGCAGCTTGTTTGCCAGACATACAATCAATGAGCAGTTCTTC.

The rearrangement uses TRBV9 and TRBJ2-2; the D gene could be TRBD1 or TRBD2 (5 bases each). CDR3 length equals 16 residues. The germline V and J ends were trimmed by 3 bases and 2 bases, with 14 bases remaining between them. Germline V lookup: CDR1 SGDLS, CDR2 YYNGEE. CDR3 loop: CASSEGIGENTGELFF. CDR3 DNA sequence: TGTGCCAGCAGCGAGGGGATCGGGGAAAACACCGGGGAGCTGTTTTTT.

This chain links TRBV7-9 with TRBJ2-3; weak D call: TRBD1 (7 bases). The germline V gene has CDR1 SEHNR and CDR2 FQNEAQ (reference sequence). The ends were cut back, 1 base at V and 8 bases at J, with 13 bases in the middle. The CDR3 covers 14 residues. DNA for the CDR3: TGTGCCAGCAGCTTAGAAGTCCAGGGGGGTACGCAGTATTTT. Protein: CASSLEVQGGTQYF.

The chain links TRBV2 to TRBJ2-5, with D tentatively TRBD2 (6 bases). The CDR3 covers 17 residues. Germline CDR1 and CDR2: SNHLY and FYNNEI. Trimming shortened V by 4 bases and J by 1 base, and 19 bases separated the two germline ends. The CDR3 DNA is TGTGCCAGCAGTGTCGTCGTGGAGCGGGTGATCCAAGAGACCCAGTACTTC. It yields the protein CASSVVVERVIQETQYF.

This clonotype was seen ten or more times. The gene calls are TRBV9 and TRBJ1-1; D not certain. Germline-derived CDR1 and CDR2 are SGDLS and YYNGEE. This CDR3 region has 14 residues. Trimming pared 2 bases from V and 5 bases from J, leaving 13 bases between. The CDR3 sequence is CASSVEIVGTEAFF. The CDR3 DNA reads TGTGCCAGCAGCGTGGAGATCGTGGGGACTGAAGCTTTCTTT.

This clonotype has a count of ten or more. The rearrangement joins TRBV5-1 to TRBJ1-2, with D tentatively TRBD1 (6 bases). The length of the CDR3 is 15 residues. Looked up from germline, CDR1 is SGHRS and CDR2 is YFSETQ. The germline V and J ends were trimmed by 4 bases and 7 bases, with 20 bases remaining between them. The CDR3 reads CASSPQGQGSRGYTF. CDR3 coding DNA: TGCGCCAGCAGCCCCCAGGGGCAGGGGAGTCGTGGCTACACCTTC.

This chain joins TRBV7-9 and TRBJ1-1; 8 nucleotides match TRBD1. Trimming at V came to 5 bases and at J to 1 base, leaving 9 bases not matched to a gene. Germline values: CDR1 SEHNR, CDR2 FQNEAQ (reference sequence). This CDR3 region has 16 residues. Here the CDR3 DNA reads TGTGCCAGCAGCCCGCCGAGACAGGGGCCGAACACTGAAGCTTTCTTT. Translating it yields CASSPPRQGPNTEAFF.